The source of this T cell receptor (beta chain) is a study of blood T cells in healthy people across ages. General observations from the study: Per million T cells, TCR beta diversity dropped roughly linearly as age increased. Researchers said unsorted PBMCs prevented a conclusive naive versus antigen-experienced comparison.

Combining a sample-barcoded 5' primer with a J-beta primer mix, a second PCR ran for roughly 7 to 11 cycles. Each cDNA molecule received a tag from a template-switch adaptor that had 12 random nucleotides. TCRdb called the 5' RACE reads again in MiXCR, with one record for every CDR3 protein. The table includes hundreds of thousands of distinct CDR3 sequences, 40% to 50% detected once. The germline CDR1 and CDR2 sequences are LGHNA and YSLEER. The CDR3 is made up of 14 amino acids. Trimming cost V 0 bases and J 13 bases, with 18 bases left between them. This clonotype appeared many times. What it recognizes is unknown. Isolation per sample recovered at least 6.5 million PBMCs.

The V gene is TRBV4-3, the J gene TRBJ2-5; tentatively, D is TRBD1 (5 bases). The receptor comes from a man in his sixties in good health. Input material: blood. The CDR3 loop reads CASSQDSSWGPLYF. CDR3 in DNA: TGCGCCAGCAGCCAAGATAGCTCGTGGGGCCCCTTGTACTTC.